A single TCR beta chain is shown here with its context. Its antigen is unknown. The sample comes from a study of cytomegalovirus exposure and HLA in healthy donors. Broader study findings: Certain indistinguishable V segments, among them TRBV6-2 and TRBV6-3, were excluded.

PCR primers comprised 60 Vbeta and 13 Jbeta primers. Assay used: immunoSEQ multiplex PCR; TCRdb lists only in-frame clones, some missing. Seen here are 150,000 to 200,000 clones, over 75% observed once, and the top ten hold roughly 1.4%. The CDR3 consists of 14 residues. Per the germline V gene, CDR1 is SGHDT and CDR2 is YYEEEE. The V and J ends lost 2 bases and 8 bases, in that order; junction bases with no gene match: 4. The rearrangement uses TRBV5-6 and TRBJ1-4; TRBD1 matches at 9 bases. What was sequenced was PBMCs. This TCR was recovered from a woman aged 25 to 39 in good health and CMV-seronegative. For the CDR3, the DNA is TGTGCCAGCAGCTTATGGGACAGGGTCGAAAAACTGTTTTTT. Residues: CASSLWDRVEKLFF.